These 19 T cell receptor beta chains were sequenced from one sample in a study of shared clonotypes between healthy human individuals. Repertoires were generated with immunoSEQ multiplex PCR, while TCRdb's copy carries only in-frame clones and drops some. The sample contains some 1.5 million clones, around 98% of which appear only once. The material sequenced was naive CD4+ T cells sorted from blood. The subset is: CD45RA+ positively selected. Every receptor here comes from a young man in good health.

The rearrangement links TRBV18 to TRBJ2-1; D not resolved. Germline loops: CDR1 KGHSH, CDR2 LQKENI. Between the trimmed V and J ends, which lost 3 bases and 3 bases, there was a span of 9 bases. The CDR3 runs to 14 residues. The CDR3 DNA reads as TGTGCCAGCTCACCTCTTCCCCGCTACAATGAGCAGTTCTTC. It encodes CASSPLPRYNEQFF.

This chain links TRBV6-1 with TRBJ1-1; 10 bases fit TRBD1. Unmatched junction bases numbered 6, after V lost 2 bases and J lost 9 bases. CDR3 length equals 14 residues. CDR1 is MNHNS and CDR2 is SASEGT in the germline V gene. The CDR3 sequence is CASSERGTGDQAFF. The CDR3 DNA follows: TGTGCCAGCAGTGAAAGGGGGACAGGGGACCAAGCTTTCTTT.

The chain uses TRBV7-9 and TRBJ1-3; 7 nucleotides align to TRBD1. Germline V gene lookup returns CDR1 SEHNR and CDR2 FQNEAQ (reference sequence). The CDR3 sequence is 18 residues long. V was clipped by 9 bases and J by 1 base; unmatched bases: 18. The CDR3 bases are TGTGCCAGGGGGGAAACAGGGGTCTCTGTTCTGTCTGGAAACACCATATATTTT. Encoded protein: CARGETGVSVLSGNTIYF. The complete variable domain, with remaining parts taken from reference TRBV7-9 and TRBJ1-3, reads DTGVSQNPRHKITKRGQNVTFRCDPISEHNRLYWYRQTLGQGPEFLTYFQNEAQLEKSRLLSDRFSAERPKGSFSTLEIQRTEQGDSAMYLCARGETGVSVLSGNTIYFGEGSWLTVV.

The chain joins TRBV7-2 to TRBJ2-5; TRBD2 agrees at 10 bases. Germline V lookup: CDR1 SGHTA, CDR2 FQGNSA. The CDR3 covers 14 residues. The trim removed 1 base at V and 9 bases at J, leaving 5 bases unmatched. This CDR3 is CASSLVSSGSPQYF. In DNA, the CDR3 is TGTGCCAGCAGCTTAGTTTCTAGCGGGAGTCCCCAGTACTTC.

The V gene is TRBV5-1, the J gene TRBJ2-7; D is unclear. The CDR3 is 17 residues long. From germline, CDR1 is SGHRS and CDR2 YFSETQ. Trimming shortened V by 4 bases and J by 0 bases, and 20 bases separated the two germline ends. The CDR3 reads CASSPLPQASSSYEQYF. CDR3 DNA: TGCGCCAGCAGCCCATTACCTCAGGCGTCGAGCTCCTACGAGCAGTACTTC.

The rearrangement uses TRBV6-5 and TRBJ2-5; possible D gene TRBD2, 5 bases. This CDR3 contains 14 residues. Germline CDR1 and CDR2: MNHEY and SVGAGI. Trimming removed 1 base at V and 3 bases at J, with 9 bases between. The DNA of the CDR3 is TGTGCCAGCAGTTACTGGGCTAGCAAAGAGACCCAGTACTTC. Translation: CASSYWASKETQYF.

V is TRBV10-3 and J is TRBJ2-1; no clear D. The length of the CDR3 is 15 residues. Trimming took off 0 bases at V and 4 bases at J, with 10 bases between the two ends. Germline CDR1 reads ENHRY; CDR2 reads SYGVKD. CDR3 coding DNA: TGTGCCATCAGTGAGTCGTTCCTAGAATACAATGAGCAGTTCTTC. This encodes CAISESFLEYNEQFF.

This chain connects TRBV25-1 to TRBJ1-1; D gene uncertain. The CDR3 has 13 residues. The V end was cut by 4 bases, the J end by 0 bases, with 6 bases between. Germline V CDR1 and CDR2: MGHDK, SYGVNS. The CDR3: CASSGRMNTEAFF. For the CDR3, the DNA is TGTGCCAGCAGTGGGCGCATGAACACTGAAGCTTTCTTT.

CDR3 bases: TGTGCCAGCAGCGTACAGGGGGCTTTTAACTATGGCTACACCTTC. It yields the protein CASSVQGAFNYGYTF. The J gene is TRBJ1-2, the V gene TRBV9; 8 bases match TRBD1. Germline-derived CDR1 and CDR2 are SGDLS and YYNGEE. This CDR3 is built from 15 residues. Trimming at V came to 1 base and at J to 1 base, leaving 3 bases not matched to a gene.

The chain joins TRBV28 to TRBJ1-2; tentative D call: TRBD1 (6 bases). Trimming cost V 7 bases and J 5 bases, with 14 bases left between them. The CDR3 loop spans 13 amino acids. CDR1 and CDR2 from the germline V gene are MDHEN and SYDVKM. CDR3 bases: TGTGCCAGCACCGAGAGTCAGGGGTATGGCTACACCTTC. Translated: CASTESQGYGYTF.

The CDR3 nucleotides are TGCGCCAGCAGCTTGGGGGAACTAGCTCCTTTTGACATTCAGTACTTC. Encoded protein: CASSLGELAPFDIQYF. The chain combines TRBV5-1 with TRBJ2-4; TRBD2 is a possible D gene (6 bases). CDR1 and CDR2 (germline): SGHRS, YFSETQ. This CDR3 has 16 residues. The ends were cut back, 0 bases at V and 8 bases at J, with 18 bases in the middle.

This sequence joins TRBV2 and TRBJ1-4, with no clear D. V was trimmed by 4 bases and J by 0 bases, leaving 9 bases between them. There are 15 residues in the CDR3. Germline V CDR1 and CDR2: SNHLY, FYNNEI. CDR3 residues: CASSVGYTTNEKLFF. The CDR3 DNA reads TGTGCCAGCAGTGTAGGATACACAACTAATGAAAAACTGTTTTTT.

The chain is built from TRBV7-9 and TRBJ2-1, with D perhaps matching TRBD1 (6 bases). CDR1 SEHNR and CDR2 FQNEAQ come from the germline V gene (reference sequence). Trimming removed 4 bases at V and 6 bases at J, with 16 bases between. This CDR3 contains 15 residues. This CDR3 is CASSSGVRQVNEQFF. The CDR3 nucleotides are TGTGCCAGCAGCTCAGGAGTTCGACAGGTCAATGAGCAGTTCTTC.

This clone was seen a single time. This chain's CDR3 is CASSDSGRSYNEQFF. Written as DNA, the CDR3 is TGTGCCAGCAGCGATAGCGGGAGATCCTACAATGAGCAGTTCTTC. The gene calls are TRBV7-9 and TRBJ2-1; 9 bases map to TRBD2. Germline-derived CDR1 and CDR2 are SEHNR and FQNEAQ (reference sequence). The CDR3 has 15 residues. V dropped 5 bases and J dropped 1; count of bases not matched to a gene: 3.

The chain links TRBV13 to TRBJ2-7, with 7 nucleotides matching TRBD2. The ends lost 1 base at V and 0 bases at J; junction bases unmatched: 3. Germline V gene lookup returns CDR1 PRHDT and CDR2 FYEKMQ (reference sequence). The CDR3 is made up of 15 amino acids. CDR3 amino acids: CASSLDLADSYEQYF. The CDR3 DNA reads as TGTGCCAGCAGCTTAGATCTAGCGGACTCCTACGAGCAGTACTTC.

This rearrangement joins TRBV7-3 to TRBJ2-1; unclear D gene. Germline V gene lookup returns CDR1 SGHTA and CDR2 FQGTGA. The CDR3 runs to 16 residues. Trimming took off 3 bases at V and 0 bases at J, with 12 bases between the two ends. CDR3 nucleotide sequence: TGTGCCAGCAGCTTCGAAGGCGGTTACTCCTACAATGAGCAGTTCTTC. This sequence encodes CASSFEGGYSYNEQFF.

In nucleotides, the CDR3 is TGTGCCAGCAACCCGACTAGCGGGACCGGGGAGCTGTTTTTT. This encodes CASNPTSGTGELFF. V gene TRBV27 combines with J gene TRBJ2-2; 10 nucleotides line up with TRBD2. The V and J ends lost 7 bases and 5 bases, in that order; junction bases with no gene match: 4. The CDR3 consists of 14 residues. Germline V gives CDR1 MNHEY, CDR2 SMNVEV (reference sequence).

The rearrangement links TRBV10-2 to TRBJ2-5; 8 nucleotides line up with TRBD2. The V segment lost 0 bases and the J segment 2 bases; nucleotides outside the gene matches: 8. This CDR3 has 17 residues. The germline CDR1 and CDR2 sequences are WSHSY and SAAADI. Here the CDR3 reads CASSESSGGSGQETQYF. The CDR3 DNA reads as TGCGCCAGCAGTGAGTCTTCGGGAGGGAGTGGGCAAGAGACCCAGTACTTC.

This chain uses TRBV19 with TRBJ2-7; 8 bases agree with TRBD2. The CDR3 loop spans 15 amino acids. The V and J ends lost 2 bases and 2 bases, in that order; junction bases with no gene match: 5. Germline loops: CDR1 LNHDA, CDR2 SQIVND (reference sequence). Here the CDR3 DNA reads TGTGCCAGTAGTATAAGCGGGAGTCGTCCCTACGAGCAGTACTTC. As protein: CASSISGSRPYEQYF.